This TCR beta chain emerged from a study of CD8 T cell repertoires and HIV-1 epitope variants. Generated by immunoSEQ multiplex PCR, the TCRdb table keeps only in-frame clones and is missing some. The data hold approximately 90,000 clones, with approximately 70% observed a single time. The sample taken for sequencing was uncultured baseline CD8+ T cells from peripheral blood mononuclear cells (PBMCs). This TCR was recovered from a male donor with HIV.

The CDR3 is CAWSVGGNEQYF. CDR3 nucleotides: TGTGCCTGGAGTGTGGGAGGGAACGAGCAGTACTTC. This chain joins TRBV30 and TRBJ2-7, with 7 positions matching TRBD2. The ends lost 0 bases at V and 5 bases at J; junction bases unmatched: 1. This CDR3 spans 12 amino acids. CDR1 is GTSNPN, CDR2 SVGIG, per germline (reference sequence).